What follows are 15 T cell receptor beta chains derived from one specimen sequenced in a study of STAT5B mutations in CD4+ large granular lymphocyte leukemia (dated by TCRdb to 2021 to 2024). Library preparation employed the immunoSEQ multiplex PCR assay. The table comes from immuneACCESS by way of TCRdb, which keeps in-frame sequences with V and J called. Part of the clones is missing from these tables; in studies checked, under half for an unresolved V gene and the rest for unknown reasons. The sample table holds about 30,000 clones, of which approximately 79% were seen once. About 2% of the sample is in the top ten clones. Input material: CD4+ T cells from blood buffy coats. The receptors were sampled from a human donor in good health.

The chain uses TRBV7-8 and TRBJ2-1, with 7 bases identical to TRBD1. CDR1 SGHVS and CDR2 FQNEAQ come from the germline V gene. The length of the CDR3 is 15 residues. Losses at the gene ends were 5 bases for V and 8 bases for J; bases not matched to a gene: 12. CDR3 protein: CASSQNRGGIDEQFF. The CDR3 bases are TGTGCCAGCAGCCAGAACAGGGGCGGTATAGATGAGCAGTTCTTC.

This rearrangement joins TRBV5-1 to TRBJ1-3; tentative D call: TRBD1 (5 bases). The V end was cut by 0 bases, the J end by 2 bases, with 15 bases between. The CDR3 length is 17 residues. From germline, CDR1 is SGHRS and CDR2 YFSETQ. The CDR3 spells CASSLAGRGAPGNTIYF. CDR3 nucleotide sequence: TGCGCCAGCAGCTTGGCCGGGAGGGGTGCGCCTGGAAACACCATATATTTT.

The chain recombines TRBV9 with TRBJ2-7; 8 nucleotides match TRBD2. V was pared by 0 bases and J by 4 bases, with 6 bases of the junction left unmatched. Germline V gene sequence: CDR1 SGDLS, CDR2 YYNGEE. The CDR3 loop spans 15 amino acids. In DNA, the CDR3 is TGTGCCAGCAGCGTAGAGGGTGGCGGGGGGTACGAGCAGTACTTC. It specifies CASSVEGGGGYEQYF.

The chain links TRBV6-6 to TRBJ1-1, with D possibly matching TRBD1 (6 bases). The CDR3 covers 12 residues. Germline V CDR1 and CDR2: MNHNY, SVGAGI (reference sequence). Trimming left V 5 bases short and J 5 bases short, with 9 bases between. In nucleotides, the CDR3 is TGTGCCAGCAGTCAAGGGACAACTGAAGCTTTCTTT. Protein sequence: CASSQGTTEAFF.

The chain recombines TRBV11-2 with TRBJ2-5; D tentatively reads TRBD1 or TRBD2 (6 bases each). Trimming stripped 4 bases from V and 5 bases from J, with 26 bases between. The CDR3 sequence is 18 residues long. Germline lookup yields CDR1 SGHAT and CDR2 FQNNGV. The CDR3 loop is CASSSMRGGRLGGETQYF. The CDR3 bases are TGTGCCAGCAGCTCAATGAGAGGGGGAAGGCTAGGAGGGGAGACCCAGTACTTC. The full variable domain, rest sourced from reference TRBV11-2 and TRBJ2-5, is EAGVAQSPRYKIIEKRQSVAFWCNPISGHATLYWYQQILGQGPKLLIQFQNNGVVDDSQLPKDRFSAERLKGVDSTLKIQPAKLEDSAVYLCASSSMRGGRLGGETQYFGPGTRLLVL.

V is TRBV19 and J is TRBJ1-5, with a possible D match to TRBD1 (5 bases). V was shortened by 10 bases and J by 2 bases, with 18 bases between the two germline ends. Per the germline V gene, CDR1 is LNHDA and CDR2 is SQIVND (reference sequence). The length of the CDR3 is 15 residues. Here the CDR3 reads CATMLSGIGNQPQHF. CDR3 coding DNA: TGTGCCACCATGCTATCAGGGATAGGCAATCAGCCCCAGCATTTT.

J is TRBJ2-5 and V is TRBV4-1; a weak D match, TRBD1 (6 bases). The J call may be wrong; the DNA end is better matched by TRBJ2-7. This CDR3 is built from 14 residues. CDR1 and CDR2 from the germline V gene are MGHRA and YSYEKL. The CDR3 DNA sequence: TGCGCCAGCAGCCAGGGACAAAAAACCTACGAGCAGTACTTC. It encodes CASSQGQKTYEQYF.

This chain joins TRBV5-1 and TRBJ2-7, with a weak D call TRBD2 (5 bases). The CDR3 sequence is 14 residues long. V lost 0 bases, J lost 7 bases, and 14 bases lay in between. From germline, CDR1 is SGHRS and CDR2 YFSETQ. The CDR3 protein is CASSLGDRRGEQYF. CDR3 DNA sequence: TGCGCCAGCAGCTTGGGTGACCGCCGGGGTGAGCAGTACTTC.

The J gene is TRBJ2-7, the V gene TRBV10-1, with 9 positions matching TRBD1. V lost 2 bases, J lost 6 bases, and 14 bases stayed unmatched. This CDR3 comprises 17 residues. The V gene's germline CDR1 is WNHNN and CDR2 SYGVQD (reference sequence). Written as DNA, the CDR3 is TGCGCCAGCAGTGAGAATCCCGGGACAGGGAGCAATAGCGAGCAGTACTTC. Protein product: CASSENPGTGSNSEQYF.

This rearrangement joins TRBV2 to TRBJ2-3; no clear D. There are 15 residues in the CDR3. V gave up 6 bases and J gave up 1 base, with 14 bases separating them. Germline V gene sequence: CDR1 SNHLY, CDR2 FYNNEI. CDR3 amino acids: CASSRGDTRTDTQYF. Written as DNA, the CDR3 is TGTGCCAGCAGCCGTGGGGATACTCGCACAGATACGCAGTATTTT.

The chain employs TRBV7-8 and TRBJ2-7, with D maybe TRBD1 (5 bases). CDR1 is SGHVS, CDR2 FQNEAQ, per germline. V was trimmed by 4 bases and J by 6 bases, leaving 16 bases between them. This CDR3 comprises 14 residues. DNA of the CDR3: TGTGCCAGCAGCTCGGGTCAGGGTTCGGGCGAGCAGTACTTC. Translating it yields CASSSGQGSGEQYF.

The chain has TRBV30 and TRBJ2-5, with D hard to call. CDR1 GTSNPN and CDR2 SVGIG come from the germline V gene (reference sequence). Deletions cut 2 bases from V and 2 bases from J, with 9 bases between. CDR3 size: 13 residues. The CDR3 reads CAWSRRQQETQYF. Written as DNA, the CDR3 is TGTGCCTGGAGTAGGCGGCAACAAGAGACCCAGTACTTC.

This clone has a handful of counts. The rearrangement uses TRBV5-1 and TRBJ2-7; D is uncertain. The CDR3 has 13 residues. Germline lookup yields CDR1 SGHRS and CDR2 YFSETQ. Trimming removed 4 bases at V and 6 bases at J, with 14 bases between. In DNA form, the CDR3 reads TGCGCCAGCAGCAGCCACGTTGGTGTCGAGCAGTACTTC. This translates into CASSSHVGVEQYF. The complete variable domain, with remaining parts taken from reference TRBV5-1 and TRBJ2-7, reads KAGVTQTPRYLIKTRGQQVTLSCSPISGHRSVSWYQQTPGQGLQFLFEYFSETQRNKGNFPGRFSGRQFSNSRSEMNVSTLELGDSALYLCASSSHVGVEQYFGPGTRLTVT.

This chain connects TRBV6-1 to TRBJ2-7; D remains unclear. V lost 4 bases, J lost 4 bases, and 11 bases lay in between. Germline CDR1 and CDR2: MNHNS and SASEGT. CDR3 length equals 13 residues. CDR3 sequence: CASSVKFRYEQYF. The CDR3 region has the DNA TGTGCCAGCAGTGTTAAGTTTCGGTACGAGCAGTACTTC.

V usage is TRBV14 and J usage is TRBJ1-6; 7 bases align to TRBD1. There are 17 residues in the CDR3. The V gene's germline CDR1 is SGHDN and CDR2 FVKESK. Trimming took 0 bases from V and 9 from J; bases not matched to a gene: 11. Here the CDR3 DNA reads TGTGCCAGCAGCCAAGATGGACAGGCCGCGGTTATTTCACCCCTCCACTTT. This codes for CASSQDGQAAVISPLHF.